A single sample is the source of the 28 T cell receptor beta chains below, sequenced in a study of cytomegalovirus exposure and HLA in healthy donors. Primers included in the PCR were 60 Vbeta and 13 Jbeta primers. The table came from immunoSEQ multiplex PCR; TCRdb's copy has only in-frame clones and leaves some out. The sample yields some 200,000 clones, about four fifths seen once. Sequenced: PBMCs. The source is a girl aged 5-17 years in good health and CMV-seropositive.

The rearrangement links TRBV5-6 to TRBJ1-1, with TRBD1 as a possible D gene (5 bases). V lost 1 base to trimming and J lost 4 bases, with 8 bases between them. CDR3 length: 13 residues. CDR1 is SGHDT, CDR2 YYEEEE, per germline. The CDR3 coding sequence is TGTGCCAGCAGCTTGTGGGGGGGCACTGAAGCTTTCTTT. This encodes CASSLWGGTEAFF.

The CDR3 coding sequence is TGTGCCAGCAGCTTAGCCTCCCCTGGCAGGGGGAATTACGAGCAGTACTTC. As protein: CASSLASPGRGNYEQYF. The V call is TRBV7-2, the J call TRBJ2-7; TRBD1 matches 7 bases. Germline loops: CDR1 SGHTA, CDR2 FQGNSA. CDR3 length: 17 residues. The junction had 12 bases not matched to a gene; V was cut back by 0 bases and J by 4 bases.

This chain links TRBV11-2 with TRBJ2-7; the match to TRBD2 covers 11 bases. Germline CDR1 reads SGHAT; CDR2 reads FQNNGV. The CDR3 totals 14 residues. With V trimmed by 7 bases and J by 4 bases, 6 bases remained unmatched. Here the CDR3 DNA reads TGTGCCAGCAAACCGGGACTAGCGGTTTACGAGCAGTACTTC. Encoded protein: CASKPGLAVYEQYF.

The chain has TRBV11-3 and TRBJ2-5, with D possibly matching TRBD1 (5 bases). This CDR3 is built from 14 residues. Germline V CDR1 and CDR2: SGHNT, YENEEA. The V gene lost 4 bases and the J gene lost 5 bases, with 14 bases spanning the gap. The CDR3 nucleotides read TGTGCCAGCAGCTCTCAGGGCCCCCAGGAGACCCAGTACTTC. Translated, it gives CASSSQGPQETQYF.

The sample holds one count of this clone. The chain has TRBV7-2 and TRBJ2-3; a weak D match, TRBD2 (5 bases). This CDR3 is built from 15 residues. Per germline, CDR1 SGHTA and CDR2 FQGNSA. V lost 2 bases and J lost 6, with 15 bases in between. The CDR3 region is CASSLSSVASDTQYF. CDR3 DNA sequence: TGTGCCAGCAGCTTAAGTAGCGTAGCGTCGGATACGCAGTATTTT.

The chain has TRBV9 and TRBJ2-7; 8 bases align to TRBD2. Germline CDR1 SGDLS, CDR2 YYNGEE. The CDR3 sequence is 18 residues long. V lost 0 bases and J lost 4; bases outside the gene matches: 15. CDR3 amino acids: CASSVELGWRGVSYEQYF. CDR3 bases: TGTGCCAGCAGCGTAGAGCTGGGTTGGCGGGGGGTAAGTTACGAGCAGTACTTC. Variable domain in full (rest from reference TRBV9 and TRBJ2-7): DSGVTQTPKHLITATGQRVTLRCSPRSGDLSVYWYQQSLDQGLQFLIQYYNGEERAKGNILERFSAQQFPDLHSELNLSSLELGDSALYFCASSVELGWRGVSYEQYFGPGTRLTVT.

The CDR3 coding sequence is TGTGCCAGCAGTTCCCTCCCAGGGGGAGCCCTCCACTTT. Translation: CASSSLPGGALHF. This chain connects TRBV27 to TRBJ1-6; 7 bases agree with TRBD1. The trim removed 4 bases at V and 14 bases at J, leaving 8 bases unmatched. CDR3 length: 13 amino acids. Per germline, CDR1 MNHEY and CDR2 SMNVEV (reference sequence).

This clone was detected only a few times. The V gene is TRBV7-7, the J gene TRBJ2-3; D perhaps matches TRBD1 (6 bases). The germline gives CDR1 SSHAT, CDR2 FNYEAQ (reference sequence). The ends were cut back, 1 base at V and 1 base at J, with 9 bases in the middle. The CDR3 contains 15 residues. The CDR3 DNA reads TGTGCCAGCAGCTTAGGGGGGCCCGGCACAGATACGCAGTATTTT. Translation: CASSLGGPGTDTQYF. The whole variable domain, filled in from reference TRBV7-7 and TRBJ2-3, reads GAGVSQSPRYKVTKRGQDVTLRCDPISSHATLYWYQQALGQGPEFLTYFNYEAQPDKSGLPSDRFSAERPEGSISTLTIQRTEQRDSAMYRCASSLGGPGTDTQYFGPGTRLTVL.

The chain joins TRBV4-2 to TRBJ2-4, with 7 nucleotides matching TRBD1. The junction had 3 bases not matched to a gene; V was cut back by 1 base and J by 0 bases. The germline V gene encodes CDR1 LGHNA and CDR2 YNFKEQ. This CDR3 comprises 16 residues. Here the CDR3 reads CASSQAGQQAKNIQYF. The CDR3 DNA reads TGTGCCAGCAGCCAAGCGGGACAGCAAGCCAAAAACATTCAGTACTTC.

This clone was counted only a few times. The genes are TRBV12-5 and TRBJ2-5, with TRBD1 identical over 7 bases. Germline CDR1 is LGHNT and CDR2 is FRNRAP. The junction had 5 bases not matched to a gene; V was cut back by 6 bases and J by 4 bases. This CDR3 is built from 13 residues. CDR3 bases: TGTGCTAGTGGACAGGGGTTAAGAGAGACCCAGTACTTC. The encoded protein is CASGQGLRETQYF.

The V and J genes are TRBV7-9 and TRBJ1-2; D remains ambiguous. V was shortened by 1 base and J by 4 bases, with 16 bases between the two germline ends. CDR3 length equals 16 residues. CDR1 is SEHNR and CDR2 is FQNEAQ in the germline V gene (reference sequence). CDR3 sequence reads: CASSLGIGSDPYGYTF. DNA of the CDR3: TGTGCCAGCAGCTTAGGGATCGGGAGCGACCCCTATGGCTACACCTTC.

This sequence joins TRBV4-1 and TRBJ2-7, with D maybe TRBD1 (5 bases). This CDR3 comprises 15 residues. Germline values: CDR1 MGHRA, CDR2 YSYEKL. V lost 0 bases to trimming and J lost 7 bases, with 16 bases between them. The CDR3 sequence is CASSQDTGRVGEQYF. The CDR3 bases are TGCGCCAGCAGCCAAGATACAGGCAGGGTGGGTGAGCAGTACTTC.

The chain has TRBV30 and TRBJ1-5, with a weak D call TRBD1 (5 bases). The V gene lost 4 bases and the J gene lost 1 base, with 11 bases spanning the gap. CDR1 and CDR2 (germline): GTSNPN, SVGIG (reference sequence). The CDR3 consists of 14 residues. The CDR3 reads CAWTVRGSNQPQHF. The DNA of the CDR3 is TGTGCCTGGACGGTAAGGGGAAGCAATCAGCCCCAGCATTTT.

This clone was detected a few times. In DNA form, the CDR3 reads TGTGCCAGAAGTTCACAGGGTTACAATGAGCAGTTCTTC. Encoded protein: CARSSQGYNEQFF. The rearrangement joins TRBV2 to TRBJ2-1, with D possibly matching TRBD1 (6 bases). Trimming pared 9 bases from V and 4 bases from J, leaving 13 bases between. This CDR3 has 13 amino acids. The germline V gene encodes CDR1 SNHLY and CDR2 FYNNEI. The entire variable domain, with the rest obtained from reference TRBV2 and TRBJ2-1, is as follows: EPEVTQTPSHQVTQMGQEVILRCVPISNHLYFYWYRQILGQKVEFLVSFYNNEISEKSEIFDDQFSVERPDGSNFTLKIRSTKLEDSAMYFCARSSQGYNEQFFGPGTRLTVL.

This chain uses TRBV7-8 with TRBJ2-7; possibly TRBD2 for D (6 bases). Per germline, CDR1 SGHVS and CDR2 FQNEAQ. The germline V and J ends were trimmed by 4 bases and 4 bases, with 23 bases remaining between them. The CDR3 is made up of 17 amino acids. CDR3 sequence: CASSSQAGPSVPYEQYF. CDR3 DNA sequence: TGTGCCAGCAGCTCTCAGGCCGGCCCTAGCGTACCGTACGAGCAGTACTTC.

CDR3 sequence: CASRGIQGASDTQYF. The CDR3 DNA reads TGTGCCAGCAGGGGGATTCAGGGGGCATCAGATACGCAGTATTTT. The chain couples TRBV6-5 to TRBJ2-3; TRBD1 matches at 8 bases. J was trimmed by 4 bases and V by 6 bases; bases with no gene match: 9. Germline loops: CDR1 MNHEY, CDR2 SVGAGI. The CDR3 contains 15 residues.

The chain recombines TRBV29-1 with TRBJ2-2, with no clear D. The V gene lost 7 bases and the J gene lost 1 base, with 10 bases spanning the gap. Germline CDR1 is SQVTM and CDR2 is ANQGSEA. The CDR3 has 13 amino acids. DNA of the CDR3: TGCAGCGCCACACCGGGGAACACCGGGGAGCTGTTTTTT. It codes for CSATPGNTGELFF.

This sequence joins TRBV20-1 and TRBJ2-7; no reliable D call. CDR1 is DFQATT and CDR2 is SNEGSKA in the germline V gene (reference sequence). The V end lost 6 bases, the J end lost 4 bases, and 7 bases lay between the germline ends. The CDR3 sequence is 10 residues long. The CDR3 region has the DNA TGCAGTGCAACCCGGTACGAGCAGTACTTC. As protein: CSATRYEQYF.

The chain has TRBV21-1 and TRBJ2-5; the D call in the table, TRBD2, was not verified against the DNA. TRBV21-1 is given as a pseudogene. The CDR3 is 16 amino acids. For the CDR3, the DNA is TGTGCCAGCAGCAAAACCCGGGGAGGTCACCAAGAGACCCAGTACTTC. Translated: CASSKTRGGHQETQYF.

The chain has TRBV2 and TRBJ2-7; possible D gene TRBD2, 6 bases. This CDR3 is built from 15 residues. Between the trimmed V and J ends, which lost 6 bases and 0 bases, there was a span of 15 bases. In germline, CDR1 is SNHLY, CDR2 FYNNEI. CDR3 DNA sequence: TGTGCCAGCAGGGGGAGGATGCGGCCCTCCTACGAGCAGTACTTC. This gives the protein CASRGRMRPSYEQYF.

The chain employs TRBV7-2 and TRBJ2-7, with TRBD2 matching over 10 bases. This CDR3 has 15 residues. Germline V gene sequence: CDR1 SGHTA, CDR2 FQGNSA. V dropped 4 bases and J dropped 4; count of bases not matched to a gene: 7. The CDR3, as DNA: TGTGCCAGCAGCTCATTAGCGGGGGGCCTTTACGAGCAGTACTTC. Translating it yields CASSSLAGGLYEQYF.

CDR3 sequence: CASSIGGGYTF. CDR3 coding DNA: TGTGCCAGTAGTATCGGAGGGGGCTACACCTTC. The chain combines TRBV19 with TRBJ1-2; D is unclear. Germline V lookup: CDR1 LNHDA, CDR2 SQIVND (reference sequence). This CDR3 comprises 11 residues. The V end was cut by 3 bases, the J end by 8 bases, with 7 bases between.

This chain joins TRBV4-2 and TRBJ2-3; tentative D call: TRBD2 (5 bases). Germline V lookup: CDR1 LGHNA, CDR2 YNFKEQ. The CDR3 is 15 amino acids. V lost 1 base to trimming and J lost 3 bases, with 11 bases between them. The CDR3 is CASSQAGLTTDTQYF. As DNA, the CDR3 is TGTGCCAGCAGCCAAGCAGGACTTACAACAGATACGCAGTATTTT.

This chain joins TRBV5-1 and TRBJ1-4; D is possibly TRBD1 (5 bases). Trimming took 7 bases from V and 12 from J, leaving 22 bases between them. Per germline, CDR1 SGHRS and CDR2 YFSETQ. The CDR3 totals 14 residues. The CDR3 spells CASGPGPGGVELFF. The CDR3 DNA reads TGCGCCAGCGGTCCAGGGCCGGGAGGGGTTGAACTGTTTTTT.

The CDR3 DNA reads as TGTGCCTGGAGTGGGCGGGGACTGGTGGGACTGGACTATGGCTACACCTTC. It translates to CAWSGRGLVGLDYGYTF. The gene calls are TRBV30 and TRBJ1-2, with a possible D match to TRBD1 (5 bases). The CDR3 has 17 amino acids. Germline V gene data show CDR1 as GTSNPN and CDR2 as SVGIG (reference sequence). Trimming removed 1 base from V and 3 bases from J, with 21 bases in between.

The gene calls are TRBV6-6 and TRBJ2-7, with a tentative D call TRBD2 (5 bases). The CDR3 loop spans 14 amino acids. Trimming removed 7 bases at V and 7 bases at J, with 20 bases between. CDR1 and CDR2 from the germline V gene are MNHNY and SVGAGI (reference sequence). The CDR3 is CASTIRGETREQYF. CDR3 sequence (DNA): TGTGCCAGCACCATTCGTGGGGAGACGCGGGAGCAGTACTTC.

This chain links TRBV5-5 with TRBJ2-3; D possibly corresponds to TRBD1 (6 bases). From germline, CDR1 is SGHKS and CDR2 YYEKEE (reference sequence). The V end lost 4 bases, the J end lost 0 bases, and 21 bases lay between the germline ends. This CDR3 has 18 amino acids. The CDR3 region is CASSRGTLRLTSTDTQYF. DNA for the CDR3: TGTGCCAGCAGCCGTGGGACACTACGTCTTACTAGCACAGATACGCAGTATTTT.

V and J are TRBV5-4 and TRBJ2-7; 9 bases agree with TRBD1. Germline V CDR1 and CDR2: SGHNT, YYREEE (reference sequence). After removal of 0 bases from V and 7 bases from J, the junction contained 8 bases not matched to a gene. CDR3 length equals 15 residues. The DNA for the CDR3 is TGTGCCAGCAGCTTGGGGACAGGGGTTGGGGGAGAGCAGTACTTC. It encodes CASSLGTGVGGEQYF.